This TCR beta chain was found in a study of cytomegalovirus exposure and HLA in healthy donors (dated by TCRdb to the late 2010s). About the full investigation: An earlier analysis of roughly 500 of the donors reported about 250 Gb of sequence data and some 120 million unique TCR beta sequences from about 180 million T cells. To predict cytomegalovirus infection status, the study combined high-throughput TCR immunosequencing, statistical association of individual TCRs with disease status, and machine learning. Roughly 300 gigabases of sequencing data and roughly 81 million unique TCR sequences made up an early release that covered 500 to 700 HLA-typed donors. The number of donors typed differed by locus, with 629-630 for A, B, C, DRB1 and DQB1, around 500 for DQA1, over 600 for DPA1, and around 450 for DPB1. HLA typing included class I and class II loci at four-digit resolution. Across 398 genotyped donors of the cohort, an average of approximately 220,000 unique TCR beta nucleotide sequences per donor were sequenced, and roughly 18% of those sequences were non-productive. Donor age, sex, ethnicity and CMV serostatus were compiled together with the repertoire data. The T cell repertoires of 666 subjects were profiled by immunosequencing and related to cytomegalovirus serostatus. The genetic ancestry cluster associated with self-reported Caucasian donors included 65% to 90% of the 350 to 500 genotyped donors. Because of strong linkage in the cohort, four or five DR-DQ haplotypes were treated as single units for association and clustering. A separate validation cohort of 100 to 150 different subjects was used in addition to the 666-subject first cohort. A later analysis re-analyzed previously published TCR beta repertoires from roughly 630 donors and added high-resolution HLA genotyping to study TCR occurrence patterns. Rather than drawing on any new phenotypic data, the later analysis identified candidate immune exposures from TCR beta sequences and the way those sequences occurred across donors. An earlier analysis of approximately 500 of the donors applied high-throughput TCR beta sequencing to assess whether each TCR beta V gene segment acted as functional or pseudogenic. A later genetic analysis took genome-wide SNP genotypes for about 55% of the 666 donors and used that subset as a discovery cohort. All discovery cohort repertoires had been generated using a single sequencing platform. The aim of the study was to test whether cataloging public T cell receptors could identify signatures of past pathogen exposure.

The library was made by the immunoSEQ multiplex PCR assay. A mixture of 60 forward primers for TCR Vbeta segments and 13 reverse primers for TCR Jbeta segments was used in the multiplex PCR. The CDR3 region of rearranged TCR beta genes was amplified from genomic DNA with a multiplex PCR assay. Amplified TCR beta libraries were sequenced as 87-base-pair reads on the Illumina HiSeq System. On the authors' methods: Across the roughly 700 repertoires, a later analysis counted some 81 million unique TCR beta chains, approximately 10 million of which were shared by at least two donors. Raw reads were error-corrected and collapsed into unique sequences with a nearest-neighbor algorithm that merged closely related sequences to remove PCR and sequencing errors. CDR3 sequences were aligned to IMGT reference sequences to assign V, D and J gene segments. For a sequence to be retained, a match of at least six nucleotides to both a V gene segment and a J gene segment was required. Rearrangements were called productive when the CDR3 lacked stop codons and stayed in frame with V and J; all others were non-productive. CDR3 was defined according to IMGT convention as the region running from the second conserved V-encoded cysteine to the conserved J-encoded phenylalanine. Sequences without an unambiguous match to a single V gene segment were excluded from the earlier analysis of approximately 600 of the donors. An earlier analysis of several hundred of the donors called V segments functional above 56.7% productive rearrangements and segregating when the between-donor standard deviation exceeded 5%. A statistical classification framework was built for diagnosing cytomegalovirus status from the catalog of TCR beta chain sequences. V and J gene assignment, in a later analysis, came from comparing TCR nucleotide sequences with IMGT/GENE-DB human TR gene sequences. The TCRdist pipeline was used in a later analysis to assign CDR3 sequences and most-parsimonious VDJ recombination scenarios. A later analysis defined each TCR beta chain by its CDR3 amino acid sequence plus V-gene family, and excluded reads lacking a unique V-gene family. To address suspected cross-contamination and a sequencing artifact, a later analysis removed around 590 highly shared, low-generation-probability nucleotide sequences. In a later analysis, a clonal expansion index for each public chain was calculated from normalized within-repertoire ranks of inferred template counts. Generation probabilities in a later analysis came from a VDJ recombination model fitted to out-of-frame rearrangements, and those results were checked against IGoR. In a later analysis, hypergeometric tests were used to score TCR-TCR, TCR-HLA and TCR-CMV co-occurrence, with a repertoire-size bias correction applied to TCR pairs. To estimate false discovery rates, a later analysis permuted the HLA or CMV assignments 20 times. In a later analysis, co-occurring TCRs were grouped using DBSCAN, and TCRdist sequence similarity was added for clustering within HLA-allele-positive subsets. Repertoires with fewer than 30,000 or more than 120,000 public chains were left out of co-occurrence clustering, as were about five repertoires with anomalous nucleotide sharing. TCRdb limited this immuneACCESS table to in-frame rearrangements with V and J called. A share of clones is missing; checked studies link under half to unresolved V genes, and the rest is unexplained. That table furnishes V, J and clone size, whereas the DNA furnished D and trimming. The sample includes tens of thousands of clones, with around 76% observed a single time. The biggest ten clones account for about 9.4% of the sample.

About this clone: Its antigen is not yet known. The input lacks base qualities; no much larger clone sits a single base away.

What the authors observed across the whole study: Correlated functional status among segregating V segments might be attributable to linkage disequilibrium, but an unknown experimental factor could not be ruled out. Assigning TCR associations to individual alleles was difficult when HLA alleles, especially DR and DQ, strongly co-occurred. Compared with equally common non-associated chains, HLA-associated TCR beta chains in a later analysis were more clonally expanded and had lower generation probabilities. Because the 87-base-pair reads could not distinguish some IMGT-functional V segments, including TRBV6-2 and TRBV6-3, those segments were excluded. At a false discovery rate of 0.05, a later analysis linked about 17,000 TCR beta sequences to specific HLA alleles. In a later genetic analysis, fewer N-insertions in productive TCRs were reported among donors in an Asian-associated ancestry cluster than the 666-donor mean. HLA typing was unavailable for some donors at each locus, so association tests used only the typed subset. In a later analysis, TCR association rates were found to vary across HLA loci, with the most associated TCRs seen for DRB1 alleles and the fewest for HLA-C alleles. A further reported finding was that TCR beta sequences accurately predicted the HLA-A and HLA-B alleles for most subjects in the first cohort. CMV serostatus was the only immune exposure information available for the cohort. Approximately 16 rarely observed V segments, including chromosome 9 orphons, were excluded from the earlier analysis of about 600 of the donors because counts were too low. Across donors, most TCR sequences were observed very rarely, whereas some public TCRs were present in many individuals. A cluster of highly shared sequence variants was judged likely to represent a technical artifact of the sequencing pipeline. The study gave a list of about 170 TCR beta chains associated with cytomegalovirus. Roughly uniform sequencing depth across donors was assumed in presence/absence analyses, although this assumption may not hold. In an earlier analysis of about 600 of the donors, most TCR beta V segments appeared in productive rearrangements about 90% or about 30% of the time, broadly matching IMGT annotations. A later analysis reported that several top co-occurrence clusters appeared linked to parvovirus B19, influenza, CMV and Epstein-Barr virus. V-gene and J-gene trimming of TCR beta chains was associated with a missense DCLRE1C variant in a later genetic analysis, and the association was replicated in an independent cohort. In a later analysis, most CMV-associated TCR beta chains were found to appear HLA-restricted, with HLA associations seemingly driven largely by CMV exposure. A few of the identified cytomegalovirus-associated TCR beta chains were confirmed in vitro to be specific for cytomegalovirus antigens. The classifier was reported to diagnose cytomegalovirus status with high specificity and sensitivity in both the original cohort and the validation cohort. It was suggested by the authors that the approach could potentially be generalized to other disease states and immunological phenotypes. In this cohort, only TCR beta chains were sequenced, and detectable features were limited by the absence of alpha or paired-chain data.

The CDR3 runs 17 residues from the cysteine to the phenylalanine. Only the CDR3 portion is preserved as DNA: 51 bases, with reading frame beginning at the first base. The germline V end is reduced by 4 bases and the J end by 4 bases; junction bases left unmatched: 11. CDR1 and CDR2 were assigned from the germline V gene as MDHEN and SYDVKM. The cohort comprised more than 550 healthy bone marrow donors. At the time of sampling, every cohort member was nominally healthy, though immune exposures that went unrecorded were likely present. The donor was CMV seropositive and belonged to the group of over 250 seropositive cohort members. Every donor gave a peripheral blood sample, and the peripheral blood mononuclear cells from that sample were used for TCR beta sequencing. The Qiagen DNeasy Blood Extraction Kit was used to extract genomic DNA from the blood cell samples.

The chain was built from TRBV28 and TRBJ1-4; TRBD1 agrees with 8 junctional bases. This clonotype originated in a man aged 25 to 40 in good health and CMV-seropositive. The sequenced material came from PBMCs. The DNA sequence follows: TGTGCCAGCAGTTCGGGGGGCAGGGGGCGCGTTAATGAAAAACTGTTTTTT. This sequence encodes CASSSGGRGRVNEKLFF.